These T cell receptor beta chains were read from a single sample in a study of blood T cell repertoires in COVID-19. Produced via immunoSEQ multiplex PCR; TCRdb's table is partial and in-frame only. Among about 160,000 clones listed, roughly 82% were seen once. Sequences were obtained from peripheral blood. These receptors all come from a woman between 40 and 55 years old with COVID-19, enrolled during active disease. Both conserved end residues are part of each CDR3. A D gene is named only where the DNA matches it firmly. Size is omitted from some rows. Given values are once, few, many or a class for expanded clones.

j_gene: TRBJ1-5
d_gene: TRBD1
abundance: -
v_gene: TRBV13
CDR3aa: CASSLGQVGNQPQHF
CDR3nt: TGTGCCAGCAGCCTGGGACAGGTCGGTAATCAGCCCCAGCATTTT

j_gene: TRBJ2-5
d_gene: TRBD1
abundance: few
v_gene: TRBV29-1
CDR3aa: CSLWRPGGTQYF
CDR3nt: TGCAGCCTTTGGAGGCCAGGGGGGACCCAGTACTTC

j_gene: TRBJ2-5
d_gene: -
abundance: -
v_gene: TRBV6-5
CDR3aa: CASRNSLETQETQYF
CDR3nt: TGTGCCAGCAGGAACAGTCTGGAAACACAAGAGACCCAGTACTTC

j_gene: TRBJ1-1
d_gene: -
abundance: -
v_gene: TRBV19
CDR3aa: CAANGGVWGTEAFF
CDR3nt: TGTGCCGCCAACGGAGGGGTTTGGGGCACTGAAGCTTTCTTT

j_gene: TRBJ1-2
d_gene: -
abundance: -
v_gene: TRBV11-2
CDR3aa: CASSLWTDTNYGYTF
CDR3nt: TGTGCCAGCAGCTTATGGACAGATACCAACTATGGCTACACCTTC

j_gene: TRBJ1-2
d_gene: -
abundance: -
v_gene: TRBV7-9
CDR3aa: CASTTVGQGGYGYTF
CDR3nt: TGTGCCAGCACCACTGTGGGGCAGGGTGGATATGGCTACACCTTC

j_gene: TRBJ2-1
d_gene: -
abundance: -
v_gene: TRBV7-3
CDR3aa: CASSLYPSREQFF
CDR3nt: TGTGCCAGCAGCTTATACCCTTCCAGGGAGCAGTTCTTC

j_gene: TRBJ1-1
d_gene: -
abundance: -
v_gene: TRBV7-9
CDR3aa: CASSLSRGTEAFF
CDR3nt: TGTGCCAGCAGCCTCTCGCGGGGCACTGAAGCTTTCTTT

j_gene: TRBJ1-1
d_gene: -
abundance: -
v_gene: TRBV19
CDR3aa: CASSDRVEAFF
CDR3nt: TGTGCCAGTAGCGATCGGGTGGAAGCTTTCTTT

j_gene: TRBJ1-4
d_gene: -
abundance: -
v_gene: TRBV6-5
CDR3aa: CASSFGHGNEKLFF
CDR3nt: TGTGCCAGCAGTTTTGGACACGGTAATGAAAAACTGTTTTTT

j_gene: TRBJ1-5
d_gene: -
abundance: once
v_gene: TRBV30
CDR3aa: CAWAEGLGQPQHF
CDR3nt: TGTGCCTGGGCGGAGGGGCTGGGTCAGCCCCAGCATTTT

j_gene: TRBJ1-1
d_gene: TRBD1
abundance: -
v_gene: TRBV6-5
CDR3aa: CASSYSAGQGNTEAFF
CDR3nt: TGTGCCAGCAGTTACTCGGCGGGACAGGGGAACACTGAAGCTTTCTTT

j_gene: TRBJ1-2
d_gene: TRBD1
abundance: -
v_gene: TRBV11-2
CDR3aa: CASRATGAQSYGYTF
CDR3nt: TGTGCCAGCAGGGCAACAGGGGCACAATCCTATGGCTACACCTTC

j_gene: TRBJ2-5
d_gene: TRBD1
abundance: -
v_gene: TRBV5-6
CDR3aa: CASSTIQGKETQYF
CDR3nt: TGTGCCAGCAGCACAATACAGGGGAAAGAGACCCAGTACTTC

j_gene: TRBJ2-2
d_gene: -
abundance: few
v_gene: TRBV11-2
CDR3aa: CASSARVLNTGELFF
CDR3nt: TGTGCCAGCAGCGCCCGGGTATTGAACACCGGGGAGCTGTTTTTT

j_gene: TRBJ2-1
d_gene: TRBD1
abundance: -
v_gene: TRBV7-3
CDR3aa: CASSTGQGTNEQFF
CDR3nt: TGTGCCAGCAGCACGGGACAGGGGACCAATGAGCAGTTCTTC